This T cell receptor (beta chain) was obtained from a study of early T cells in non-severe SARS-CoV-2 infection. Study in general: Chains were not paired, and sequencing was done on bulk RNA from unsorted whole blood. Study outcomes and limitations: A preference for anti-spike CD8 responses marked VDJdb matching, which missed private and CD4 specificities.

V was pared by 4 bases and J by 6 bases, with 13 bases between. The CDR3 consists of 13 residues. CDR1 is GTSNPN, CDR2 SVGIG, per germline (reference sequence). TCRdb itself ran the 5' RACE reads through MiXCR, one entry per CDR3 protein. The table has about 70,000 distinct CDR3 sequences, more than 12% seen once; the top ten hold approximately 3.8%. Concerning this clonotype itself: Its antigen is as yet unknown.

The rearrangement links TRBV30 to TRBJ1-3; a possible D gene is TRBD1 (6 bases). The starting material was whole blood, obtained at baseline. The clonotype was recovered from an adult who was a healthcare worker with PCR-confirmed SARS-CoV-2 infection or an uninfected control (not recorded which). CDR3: CAWNWGPENTIYF. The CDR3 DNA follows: TGTGCCTGGAATTGGGGGCCTGAAAACACCATATATTTT.